The 23 T cell receptor beta chains below come from one sample, sequenced in a study of cytomegalovirus exposure and HLA in healthy donors. TCRdb's copy holds only in-frame clones and misses some; the assay was immunoSEQ multiplex PCR. Here the sample spans 190,000 or so clones, roughly four fifths being singletons. The specimen was PBMCs. The receptors here all came from a woman aged 18 to 35 in good health and CMV-seropositive.

The chain is built from TRBV7-2 and TRBJ2-1; TRBD2 aligns across 8 bases. The V gene's germline CDR1 is SGHTA and CDR2 FQGNSA. The CDR3 has 15 residues. The V gene end was trimmed by 1 base and the J gene end by 8 bases; junction bases not matched to a gene: 7. The CDR3 bases are TGTGCCAGCAGCTTAGATCGAGCGGGGGTTCATGAGCAGTTCTTC. It yields the protein CASSLDRAGVHEQFF.

The V gene is TRBV7-3, the J gene TRBJ2-7; D is perhaps TRBD2 (6 bases). Deletions cut 3 bases from V and 0 bases from J, with 9 bases between. Germline assignment: CDR1 SGHTA and CDR2 FQGTGA. The CDR3 loop spans 14 amino acids. The CDR3 DNA reads TGTGCCAGCAGCTTCGGAGGGAGCTCCTACGAGCAGTACTTC. Its translation: CASSFGGSSYEQYF.

The V gene is TRBV19, the J gene TRBJ2-7, with 7 positions matching TRBD2. V gave up 4 bases and J gave up 2 bases; unmatched junction bases: 2. This CDR3 has 13 amino acids. Looked up from germline, CDR1 is LNHDA and CDR2 is SQIVND (reference sequence). The CDR3 loop reads CASSSTSAYEQYF. Written as DNA, the CDR3 is TGTGCCAGTAGTAGCACTAGCGCCTACGAGCAGTACTTC.

The chain is built from TRBV5-6 and TRBJ2-5, with a tentative D call TRBD2 (5 bases). Between the trimmed V and J ends, which lost 0 bases and 0 bases, there was a span of 15 bases. This CDR3 contains 17 residues. CDR1 and CDR2 (germline): SGHDT, YYEEEE. DNA of the CDR3: TGTGCCAGCAGCTTGGTTTCGCGAGGGTACTACCAAGAGACCCAGTACTTC. Translation gives CASSLVSRGYYQETQYF.

This rearrangement joins TRBV9 to TRBJ2-1; D is perhaps TRBD2 (7 bases). CDR1 and CDR2 (germline): SGDLS, YYNGEE. The CDR3 is 13 residues long. Trimming took 2 bases from V and 10 from J, leaving 13 bases between them. CDR3 coding DNA: TGTGCCAGCAGCGTTGGGGGGGCCAGGGAGCAGTTCTTC. Translation: CASSVGGAREQFF.

DNA for the CDR3: TGTGCCAGCAGTGATGGGTGGGCGAACACTGAAGCTTTCTTT. Its translation is CASSDGWANTEAFF. V usage is TRBV6-1 and J usage is TRBJ1-1; D unclear. V lost 3 bases, J lost 1 base, and 9 bases lay in between. Germline-derived CDR1 and CDR2 are MNHNS and SASEGT. This CDR3 comprises 14 residues.

This chain connects TRBV12-5 to TRBJ2-1, with 9 bases identical to TRBD2. Germline V CDR1 and CDR2: LGHNT, FRNRAP. The CDR3 spans 17 residues. Trimming took 6 bases from V and 0 from J; bases not matched to a gene: 9. The CDR3: CASGKAGGPSSYNEQFF. The CDR3 DNA follows: TGTGCTAGTGGGAAAGCGGGGGGCCCAAGCTCCTACAATGAGCAGTTCTTC. The whole variable domain, remainder taken from reference TRBV12-5 and TRBJ2-1, is DARVTQTPRHKVTEMGQEVTMRCQPILGHNTVFWYRQTMMQGLELLAYFRNRAPLDDSGMPKDRFSAEMPDATLATLKIQPSEPRDSAVYFCASGKAGGPSSYNEQFFGPGTRLTVL.

V is TRBV6-5 and J is TRBJ1-6, with 9 bases matching TRBD1. Germline lookup yields CDR1 MNHEY and CDR2 SVGAGI. The CDR3 consists of 14 residues. V was pared by 4 bases and J by 6 bases, with 1 base of the junction left unmatched. The CDR3 region has the DNA TGTGCCAGCAGTTCGGGACAGGGTAATTCACCCCTCCACTTT. Amino acids: CASSSGQGNSPLHF.

The chain uses TRBV5-1 and TRBJ2-5; 10 nucleotides agree with TRBD1. V dropped 0 bases and J dropped 7; count of bases not matched to a gene: 0. The CDR3 loop spans 13 amino acids. The germline V gene encodes CDR1 SGHRS and CDR2 YFSETQ. The CDR3 coding sequence is TGCGCCAGCAGCTTGGGGGACAGGGGGACCCAGTACTTC. This sequence encodes CASSLGDRGTQYF.

This chain connects TRBV5-6 to TRBJ2-7; D perhaps matches TRBD2 (7 bases). The CDR3 runs 14 residues. Germline V lookup: CDR1 SGHDT, CDR2 YYEEEE. Between the trimmed V and J ends, which lost 2 bases and 1 base, there was a span of 10 bases. The CDR3 nucleotides are TGTGCCAGCAGCTTAGGGGGGGCATCCTACGAGCAGTACTTC. This encodes CASSLGGASYEQYF. Filled out from reference TRBV5-6 and TRBJ2-7, the complete variable domain reads DAGVTQSPTHLIKTRGQQVTLRCSPKSGHDTVSWYQQALGQGPQFIFQYYEEEERQRGNFPDRFSGHQFPNYSSELNVNALLLGDSALYLCASSLGGASYEQYFGPGTRLTVT.

The V gene is TRBV27, the J gene TRBJ1-2, with D possibly being TRBD1 (5 bases). The CDR3 has 15 amino acids. Trimming took 4 bases from V and 5 from J, leaving 17 bases between them. Germline CDR1 reads MNHEY; CDR2 reads SMNVEV (reference sequence). The CDR3 DNA is TGTGCCAGCAGTTCCCGGAGGGGCGTCGGATATGGCTACACCTTC. Translation: CASSSRRGVGYGYTF.

The rearrangement joins TRBV7-9 to TRBJ2-5; TRBD1 matches 9 bases. Germline V gene data show CDR1 as SEHNR and CDR2 as FQNEAQ (reference sequence). After removal of 2 bases from V and 4 bases from J, the junction contained 2 bases not matched to a gene. The CDR3 contains 14 residues. DNA of the CDR3: TGTGCCAGCAGCTTAACAGGGGGCTTAGAGACCCAGTACTTC. Translation gives CASSLTGGLETQYF.

The rearrangement joins TRBV5-1 to TRBJ2-5; 7 positions match TRBD1. Trimming cost V 2 bases and J 2 bases; bases outside gene matches: 6. The germline CDR1 and CDR2 sequences are SGHRS and YFSETQ. This CDR3 is 15 amino acids long. The CDR3, as DNA: TGCGCCAGCAGCTTAGACAGGGTGGGGCAAGAGACCCAGTACTTC. Residues: CASSLDRVGQETQYF.

The chain uses TRBV2 and TRBJ2-2, with TRBD2 identical over 9 bases. Germline CDR1 reads SNHLY; CDR2 reads FYNNEI. V was pared by 9 bases and J by 4 bases, with 12 bases of the junction left unmatched. This CDR3 comprises 16 residues. The CDR3 sequence is CASRLAALAGTGELFF. In nucleotides, the CDR3 is TGTGCCAGTAGACTAGCGGCCCTAGCGGGCACCGGGGAGCTGTTTTTT.

The V and J genes are TRBV2 and TRBJ2-7; no definite D call. The CDR3 totals 13 residues. V lost 4 bases and J lost 5, with 12 bases in between. From germline, CDR1 is SNHLY and CDR2 FYNNEI. For the CDR3, the DNA is TGTGCCAGCAGTGTTGAGAGGTCCAACGAGCAGTACTTC. This sequence encodes CASSVERSNEQYF.

J is TRBJ1-6 and V is TRBV29-1; no clear D gene. The V end was cut by 0 bases, the J end by 10 bases, with 13 bases between. The CDR3 loop spans 14 amino acids. Germline V CDR1 and CDR2: SQVTM, ANQGSEA. The CDR3 sequence: CSVEDERGFSPLHF. The CDR3 region has the DNA TGCAGCGTTGAAGATGAGCGCGGGTTCTCACCCCTCCACTTT.

The chain has TRBV11-3 and TRBJ2-1, with D maybe TRBD2 (6 bases). The germline CDR1 and CDR2 sequences are SGHNT and YENEEA. The CDR3 has 16 amino acids. Between the trimmed V and J ends, which lost 0 bases and 6 bases, there was a span of 15 bases. Here the CDR3 reads CASSLEAGPGGNEQFF. The CDR3 nucleotides are TGTGCCAGCAGCTTAGAAGCAGGGCCCGGGGGCAATGAGCAGTTCTTC.

This clone has only a few counts. The chain has TRBV4-2 and TRBJ2-5, with 8 bases that match TRBD2. The CDR3 length is 15 residues. Trimming removed 0 bases from V and 1 base from J; junction bases left unmatched: 1. CDR1 is LGHNA, CDR2 YNFKEQ, per germline. The CDR3 region is CASSQDRGGQETQYF. The CDR3 nucleotides read TGTGCCAGCAGCCAAGATCGGGGGGGCCAAGAGACCCAGTACTTC.

This clone was picked up one time. CDR3 region: CASSSAGNTQYF. The CDR3 DNA is TGTGCCAGCTCTTCGGCAGGAAATACGCAGTATTTT. The chain carries TRBV18 and TRBJ2-3; D is unresolved. V lost 6 bases to trimming and J lost 7 bases, with 11 bases between them. CDR1 is KGHSH and CDR2 is LQKENI in the germline V gene. This CDR3 contains 12 residues.

The rearrangement joins TRBV15 to TRBJ2-4; unclear D gene. The germline gives CDR1 LNHNV, CDR2 YYDKDF (reference sequence). V was trimmed by 1 base and J by 4 bases, leaving 5 bases between them. This CDR3 has 13 residues. CDR3 protein: CATSRATKNIQYF. The CDR3, as DNA: TGTGCCACCAGCAGAGCTACTAAAAACATTCAGTACTTC. Filled out from reference TRBV15 and TRBJ2-4, the complete variable domain reads DAMVIQNPRYQVTQFGKPVTLSCSQTLNHNVMYWYQQKSSQAPKLLFHYYDKDFNNEADTPDNFQSRRPNTSFCFLDIRSPGLGDTAMYLCATSRATKNIQYFGAGTRLSVL.

This chain links TRBV27 with TRBJ2-7, with a tentative D call TRBD1 (5 bases). V was trimmed by 6 bases and J by 2 bases, leaving 17 bases between them. The germline V gene encodes CDR1 MNHEY and CDR2 SMNVEV (reference sequence). The CDR3 contains 15 residues. CDR3 coding DNA: TGTGCCAGCAGCTACCGACAACAGGACCCCTACGAGCAGTACTTC. This encodes CASSYRQQDPYEQYF.

The rearrangement joins TRBV19 to TRBJ1-6, with 7 nucleotides matching TRBD1. The V gene's germline CDR1 is LNHDA and CDR2 SQIVND (reference sequence). The CDR3 loop spans 15 amino acids. V shed 3 bases and J 7 bases; nucleotides not matched to a gene: 6. The CDR3 bases are TGTGCCAGTAGTATCGGGAACAGGGGAAATTCACCCCTCCACTTT. It codes for CASSIGNRGNSPLHF.

This clone was recorded only once. The chain is built from TRBV6-1 and TRBJ1-4; D perhaps matches TRBD1 (6 bases). V shed 6 bases and J shed 7 bases, with 15 bases lying between them. The CDR3 is 14 residues long. Germline CDR1 reads MNHNS; CDR2 reads SASEGT. The CDR3 sequence: CASSPGEGSEKLFF. The CDR3 coding sequence is TGTGCCAGCAGCCCAGGGGAGGGGAGTGAAAAACTGTTTTTT.